A selection of T cell receptor beta chains follows, all from one sample in a study of identical twins. Using its own MiXCR run on the 5' RACE reads, TCRdb lists one record per CDR3 protein. Among about 340,000 distinct CDR3 sequences listed, roughly 10% were seen once. Sequencing used naive T cells sorted from blood. The receptors derive from a woman aged 50 to 60 in good health. Each CDR3 is given with its conserved first and last residue. The D gene is left open where the match is weak. Clone sizes are given selectively: once, few, many, or a class where the clone is expanded.

.	TRBJ2-1	TRBV19	few	TGTGCCAGTAGTATAGTGGAAGAAGGTGAGCAGTTCTTC	CASSIVEEGEQFF
.	TRBJ2-2	TRBV9	.	TGTGCCAGCAGCTACCGGGACTTAAACACCGGGGAGCTGTTTTTT	CASSYRDLNTGELFF
TRBD2	TRBJ2-1	TRBV30	many	TGTGCCTGGAGCTTAGCGGGGACTAGCAAGCAGTTCTTC	CAWSLAGTSKQFF
TRBD1	TRBJ1-2	TRBV12-3/TRBV12-4	.	TGTGCCAGCATCCCCACAGGGGGCGCGGGAGGCTACACCTTC	CASIPTGGAGGYTF
TRBD1	TRBJ2-7	TRBV20-1	few	TGCAGTGCCAGTATACGACAGGGTTCCTACGAGCAGTACTTC	CSASIRQGSYEQYF
TRBD1	TRBJ1-1	TRBV20-1	.	TGCAGTGCTAGAATATACAGGGGGCCCATGAACACTGAAGCTTTCTTT	CSARIYRGPMNTEAFF
.	TRBJ2-1	TRBV28	.	TGTGCCAGCAGTCACAGGCTAGAGGTTTACAATGAGCAGTTCTTC	CASSHRLEVYNEQFF
.	TRBJ2-3	TRBV29-1	.	TGCAGCGTTGGCGACAGGGGGACTAGGATTGCGGGCACAGATACGCAGTATTTT	CSVGDRGTRIAGTDTQYF
.	TRBJ2-1	TRBV30	.	TGTGCCTGGAGTGAGTTCCTGACAGCCTACAATGAGCAGTTCTTC	CAWSEFLTAYNEQFF
.	TRBJ2-1	TRBV9	few	TGTGCCAGCAGCGCCACGGGACTCCCCTACAATGAGCAGTTCTTC	CASSATGLPYNEQFF
.	TRBJ1-5	TRBV7-9	.	TGTGCCAGCAGCTTAGAGGACGGCGTTAGGATTGCTTTT	CASSLEDGVRIAF
TRBD2	TRBJ2-6	TRBV5-1	.	TGCACCAGCAGCTTGTGGCGGACTAGCGGGAAATCTTCTGGGGCCAACGTCCTGACTTTC	CTSSLWRTSGKSSGANVLTF
TRBD1	TRBJ1-2	TRBV10-3	few	TGTGCCTCCGAGGGGGCTCTCTATGGCTACACCTTC	CASEGALYGYTF
TRBD2	TRBJ2-1	TRBV15	.	TGTGCCACCTTAGGACTAGGCCTGTCCAATGAGCAGTTCTTC	CATLGLGLSNEQFF
.	TRBJ2-7	TRBV11-2	many	TGTGCCAGCAGCTTACAGACGGCCTACGAGCAGTACTTC	CASSLQTAYEQYF
.	TRBJ2-1	TRBV27	.	TGTGCCAGTAAGACAGGTGCAAATGAGCAGTTCTTC	CASKTGANEQFF
.	TRBJ1-1	TRBV11-2	many	TGTGCCAGCAGCTTAGCGGGCTTGGAAGCTTTCTTT	CASSLAGLEAFF
.	TRBJ2-1	TRBV24-1	few	TGTGCCACCAGTGAGCAGAGACAGGTAAACAATGAGCAGTTCTTC	CATSEQRQVNNEQFF
.	TRBJ1-4	TRBV27	.	TGTGCCAGCACCCCCCGTGGGGGATCTAATGAAAAACTGTTTTTT	CASTPRGGSNEKLFF
.	TRBJ2-2	TRBV4-1	.	TGCGCCAGCAGCCAGCCGGGACAGAACACCGGGGAGCTGTTTTTT	CASSQPGQNTGELFF
.	TRBJ2-2	TRBV12-3/TRBV12-4	many	TGTGCCAGCAGTTTCTCGGGACTGTCCCCATCGGGGGTGTTTTTT	CASSFSGLSPSGVFF
TRBD2	TRBJ2-1	TRBV6-5	few	TGTGCCAGCAGTTACTCTGGCGGGAGGGCCGAGGAGCAGTTCTTC	CASSYSGGRAEEQFF
.	TRBJ2-1	TRBV10-3	.	TGTGCCATCACCAAGGGGGAAGGCAATGAGCAGTTCTTC	CAITKGEGNEQFF
TRBD1	TRBJ2-1	TRBV24-1	.	TGTGCCACCAGTGCCGGAGGTGGGACAGGGGTTGCGAAACCCTACAATGAGCAGTTCTTC	CATSAGGGTGVAKPYNEQFF
.	TRBJ2-5	TRBV11-2	few	TGTGCCAGCAGCTTTTCAGGAATACAAGAGACCCAGTACTTC	CASSFSGIQETQYF
TRBD1	TRBJ1-4	TRBV6-6	few	TGTGCCAGTCAGGGGGTCAACTTTGCAACTAATGAAAAACTGTTTTTT	CASQGVNFATNEKLFF
.	TRBJ1-3	TRBV6-5	.	TGTGCCAGCAGATTGGCGGGGAGAAAGACAGGCTCTGGAAACACCATATATTTT	CASRLAGRKTGSGNTIYF
.	TRBJ2-7	TRBV11-2	few	TGTGCCAGCAGCTTAACAGTTCTCGAGCAGTACTTC	CASSLTVLEQYF
TRBD1	TRBJ1-4	TRBV12-3/TRBV12-4	.	TGTGCCAGCAGTCTTTATCGGGACAGGGACGAAAAACTGTTTTTT	CASSLYRDRDEKLFF
TRBD1	TRBJ1-5	TRBV12-3/TRBV12-4	.	TGTGCCAGCAGTACAGGGGGCAATCAGCCCCAGCATTTT	CASSTGGNQPQHF
TRBD1	TRBJ2-5	TRBV29-1	many	TGCAGCGTGGGACAGGGCCTAGGGACCCAGTACTTC	CSVGQGLGTQYF
.	TRBJ2-1	TRBV27	many	TGTGCCAGCAGTTTTGGGTTAACCAATGAGCAGTTCTTC	CASSFGLTNEQFF
.	TRBJ2-7	TRBV5-1	.	TGCGCCAGCAGCTTGGGCGGATCCTACGAGCAGAACTTC	CASSLGGSYEQNF
TRBD2	TRBJ2-5	TRBV24-1	few	TGTGCCACCAGTGATTCGGGACTAGCGGGATCCCAGTACTTC	CATSDSGLAGSQYF
.	TRBJ1-1	TRBV4-1	.	TGCGCCAGCAGCCAAGATAGAGGGGTGGGTGCTTTCTTT	CASSQDRGVGAFF
.	TRBJ2-1	TRBV20-1	few	TGCAGTGCTCCCGGGGTAGCGGACACCTACAATGAGCAGTTCTTC	CSAPGVADTYNEQFF
.	TRBJ2-1	TRBV4-1	few	TGCGCCAGCAGCCAAGATGGCCTTGTCTACAATGAGCAGTTCTTC	CASSQDGLVYNEQFF
.	TRBJ2-1	TRBV4-2	few	TGTGCCAGCAGCCAAGAGCCGGGTAGCTCCTACAATGAGCAGTTCTTC	CASSQEPGSSYNEQFF
TRBD1	TRBJ2-2	TRBV20-1	few	TGCAGTGCTAGAGCCAAAACAGGGGGGAACACCGGGGAGCTGTTTTTT	CSARAKTGGNTGELFF
TRBD1	TRBJ2-3	TRBV29-1	many	TGCAGCGCCCTTACAGGGGAGACTACGCAGTATTTT	CSALTGETTQYF
TRBD1	TRBJ2-6	TRBV10-3	many	TGTGCCATCAGTGACGACAGGGGACTTCAACACTCTGGGGCCAACGTCCTGACTTTC	CAISDDRGLQHSGANVLTF
.	TRBJ2-1	TRBV7-2	few	TGTGCCAGCAGCTTAGAGCCCTGGACCTACTACAATGAGCAGTTCTTC	CASSLEPWTYYNEQFF
TRBD2	TRBJ2-1	TRBV7-9	.	TGTGCCAGCAGCTTTAGCGGGAGCCTCCAGTTCTTC	CASSFSGSLQFF
.	TRBJ2-3	TRBV7-9	few	TGTGCCAGCAGCTTACGGGGGATTCAAGATACGCAGTATTTT	CASSLRGIQDTQYF
TRBD2	TRBJ2-2	TRBV10-3	.	TGTGCCATCAGCATTGGGACTAGTAGCTCCGGGGAGCTGTTTTTT	CAISIGTSSSGELFF
.	TRBJ1-1	TRBV9	few	TGTGCCAGCAGCCTGTCAGGTTTCCGGGACACTGAAGCTTTCTTT	CASSLSGFRDTEAFF
TRBD1	TRBJ1-4	TRBV19	few	TGTGCCAGTAGAACAGGGGCGACTAATGAAAAACTGTTTTTT	CASRTGATNEKLFF
TRBD2	TRBJ2-2	TRBV5-5	many	TGTGCCAGCAGCAAAGCACTAGCGCCGAACACCGGGGAGCTGTTTTTT	CASSKALAPNTGELFF
TRBD1	TRBJ1-1	TRBV11-1	many	TGTGCCAGCAGCTTAGGCGGACAGGGGCCAGCTTTCTTT	CASSLGGQGPAFF
TRBD2	TRBJ2-3	TRBV15	.	TGTGCCACCAGCAGAGAGGCGGGGACTAGCATTCCAGATACGCAGTATTTT	CATSREAGTSIPDTQYF